The T cell receptor (beta chain) under discussion was sequenced for a study of blood T cell repertoires in COVID-19. Whole-study context: The United States, Italy and Spain supplied acute and convalescent COVID-19 samples.

CDR1 MDHEN and CDR2 SYDVKM come from the germline V gene. V was pared by 6 bases and J by 4 bases, with 24 bases between. The CDR3 is made up of 17 amino acids. Original handling: Amplified reference gene primers provided the basis for estimating nucleated cell counts. Clones were sequenced by immunoSEQ multiplex PCR, and TCRdb holds only the in-frame ones, with some missing. V, J and clone size are taken as reported in that table, and D and trimming were inferred from the DNA itself. This repertoire shows about 110,000 clones, 75% to 85% found once; its top ten account for about 15%. The sequenced sample was peripheral blood. The chain is built from TRBV28 and TRBJ1-1; tentatively, D is TRBD1 (6 bases). This TCR was recovered from a woman aged 60-70 years with acute or convalescent COVID-19. The CDR3 coding sequence is TGTGCCAGCAGCCCGACTAACGGGGGGGGCAGGGCCACTGAAGCTTTCTTT. It translates to CASSPTNGGGRATEAFF.